One TCR beta chain is described in this entry. Original analysis: Amplification of reference gene primers provided the estimated nucleated cell counts. The method was immunoSEQ multiplex PCR; TCRdb's version includes in-frame clones alone and lacks a portion of them. V, J and clone size are those of that table, while D and trimming were read from the DNA. The table shows 300,000 to 450,000 clones, with around 90% occurring only once. The data were taken from a study of blood T cell repertoires in COVID-19. While infection was still active, Seattle patients were enrolled and then followed longitudinally. This CDR3 has 18 amino acids. From germline, CDR1 is MDHEN and CDR2 SYDVKM. V shed 4 bases and J shed 0 bases, with 18 bases lying between them.

Sequences were obtained from peripheral blood. The J gene is TRBJ1-4, the V gene TRBV28, with unresolved D. This sequence originates from an older woman with COVID-19, enrolled during active disease. The DNA for the CDR3 is TGTGCCAGCAGTTCCGGTGAGGGTATCTCAGCAACTAATGAAAAACTGTTTTTT. Residues: CASSSGEGISATNEKLFF.